The rows below give T cell receptor beta chains drawn from one sample of a study of identical twins. MiXCR, run by TCRdb on the 5' RACE reads, gives a single entry per CDR3 protein. Of about 730,000 distinct CDR3 sequences listed, over 20% are singletons. These data are also associated with another study on T cells expressing NK-cell markers.

The sequencing input was PBMCs. These receptors all stem from a woman in her late teens or twenties in good health. CDR3s include the opening cysteine and the closing phenylalanine or tryptophan. Fields, in order: D gene, V gene, clone size, J gene, CDR3 DNA, CDR3 protein. A D gene is named only where the DNA matches it firmly. A clone size is listed for some rows: how often the clone was seen (once, few, many), or a class if it is expanded.

>NA|TRBV7-9|NA|TRBJ2-1
TGTGCCAGCAGCCCGCAGACAGGGTGGGGGGATGAGCAGTTCTTC
CASSPQTGWGDEQFF
>NA|TRBV6-1|NA|TRBJ2-2
TGTGCCAGCGGATATAGGTTGTACACCGGGGAGCTGTTTTTT
CASGYRLYTGELFF
>TRBD2|TRBV12-3/TRBV12-4|few|TRBJ2-3
TGTGCCAGCAGTGAAGGACTAGCGGGGGGCCGCACAGATACGCAGTATTTT
CASSEGLAGGRTDTQYF
>NA|TRBV5-6|NA|TRBJ2-1
TGTGCCAGCAGCAGAAAGGGCGGGATTGAGCAGTTCTTC
CASSRKGGIEQFF
>NA|TRBV21-1|few|TRBJ2-7
TGTGCCAGCACCTTGCCAGGGACAGCCCCCTCGGCGGGCCTCTACGAGCAGTACTTC
CASTLPGTAPSAGLYEQYF
>TRBD1|TRBV11-2|few|TRBJ2-3
TGTGCCAGCAGCTTACGCGACAGGGTAGGCCGGGCAGATACGCAGTATTTT
CASSLRDRVGRADTQYF
>TRBD2|TRBV27|NA|TRBJ2-5
TGTGCCAGCAGTACACTAGCGAACCAAGAGACCCAGTACTTC
CASSTLANQETQYF
>NA|TRBV12-3/TRBV12-4|few|TRBJ2-1
TGTGCCAGCAGTCCTGCCGGGAGACGACAGTTCTTC
CASSPAGRRQFF
>NA|TRBV4-1|once|TRBJ2-7
TGCGCCAGCGGACCTGTTGGGGGCAGTCCCGTCGAGCAGTACTTC
CASGPVGGSPVEQYF
>NA|TRBV12-3/TRBV12-4|few|TRBJ2-2
TGTGCCATCACAGGCCAGGGATCCGGGGAGCTGTTTTTT
CAITGQGSGELFF
>NA|TRBV12-3/TRBV12-4|NA|TRBJ2-1
TGTGCCAGCGTTGGTTCCGGGACGGGTCCCTACAATGAGCAGTTCTTC
CASVGSGTGPYNEQFF
>TRBD2|TRBV12-3/TRBV12-4|many|TRBJ2-7
TGTGCCAGCAGCCTACATCGACTAGCGGAAGGGGAGCAGTACTTC
CASSLHRLAEGEQYF
>NA|TRBV29-1|many|TRBJ2-1
TGCAGCGCGATTACCCGTAATGAGCAGTTCTTC
CSAITRNEQFF
>TRBD1|TRBV10-3|few|TRBJ2-7
TGTGCCATCAGTGAGTCGACAGGGGCCTACGAGCAGTACTTC
CAISESTGAYEQYF
>TRBD2|TRBV20-1|few|TRBJ2-1
TGCAGTGCCCCGTACGGACTAGCGGGGTATGAGCAGTTCTTC
CSAPYGLAGYEQFF
>NA|TRBV2|NA|TRBJ1-2
TGTGCCAGCACCCCCGACCTCAGCTACACCTTC
CASTPDLSYTF
>NA|TRBV5-5|NA|TRBJ1-4
TGTGCCAGCAGCTTTGGGAGGTATAATGAAAAACTGTTTTTT
CASSFGRYNEKLFF
>NA|TRBV5-5|few|TRBJ1-1
TGTGCCAGCAGCATTGGTTTCACCAGAAATGATGAAGCTTTCTTT
CASSIGFTRNDEAFF
>TRBD1|TRBV6-1|NA|TRBJ2-7
TGTGCCAGCAGTGAAGATCTTGGGACAGCCTACGAGCAGTACTTC
CASSEDLGTAYEQYF
>NA|TRBV7-8|NA|TRBJ2-5
TGTGCCAGCAGCTGGAGGGCGCGGGCTTGGCAAGAGACCCAGTACTTC
CASSWRARAWQETQYF
>TRBD2|TRBV20-1|few|TRBJ2-7
TGCAGTGCTCCCCCAGCGGGAGTACCCTACGAGCAGTACTTC
CSAPPAGVPYEQYF
>NA|TRBV12-3/TRBV12-4|few|TRBJ2-3
TGTGCCAGCAGTTTTTACCGCGGGATCAGCACAGATACGCAGTATTTT
CASSFYRGISTDTQYF
>TRBD1|TRBV12-5|NA|TRBJ2-7
TGTGCTACCCCAGGGGGCCCGACAGGGGACGTCAAGGCAGGGAGGCAGTACTTC
CATPGGPTGDVKAGRQYF
>NA|TRBV12-3/TRBV12-4|many|TRBJ2-7
TGTGCCAGCACTCCAGGAGGGTTCTACGAGCAGTACTTC
CASTPGGFYEQYF
>NA|TRBV9|few|TRBJ2-7
TGTGCCAGCAGCGTAGCAGGGTCTGGCTACGAGCAGTACTTC
CASSVAGSGYEQYF
>TRBD2|TRBV6-2/TRBV6-3|few|TRBJ2-1
TGTGCCAGCAGACTCCCGGGACTAGCGGGGGGAAATGAGCAGTTCTTC
CASRLPGLAGGNEQFF
>NA|TRBV7-2|few|TRBJ2-7
TGTGCCAGCAGCTTAGAAGCGGGTCTACACTACGAGCAGTACTTC
CASSLEAGLHYEQYF
>NA|TRBV7-2|many|TRBJ2-5
TGTGCCAGCAGCTTAGTAACAGCCCAAGAGACCCAGTACTTC
CASSLVTAQETQYF
>TRBD1|TRBV6-1|few|TRBJ2-5
TGTGCCAGCAGGACGCAATTACAGGGGCGAGAGACCCAGTACTTC
CASRTQLQGRETQYF
>TRBD1|TRBV20-1|few|TRBJ2-7
TGCAGTATCGGGACAGGGAACTCCTACGAGCAGTACTTC
CSIGTGNSYEQYF
>NA|TRBV19|once|TRBJ2-5
TGTGCCAGTTGTAGTTCAGGACGCCTCCAAGAGACCCAGTACTTC
CASCSSGRLQETQYF
>NA|TRBV5-1|few|TRBJ2-1
TGCGCCAGCAGCTTGGCCCTAGGTGAGGACAATGAGCAGTTCTTC
CASSLALGEDNEQFF
>TRBD2|TRBV20-1|NA|TRBJ2-1
TGCAGTGCCACCGGGACTAGCGGGTACTACAATGAGCAGTTCTTC
CSATGTSGYYNEQFF
>TRBD2|TRBV12-3/TRBV12-4|few|TRBJ2-1
TGTGCCAGCAGTCCCGGACTAGCGGCCCCATTCTACAATGAGCAGTTCTTC
CASSPGLAAPFYNEQFF
>TRBD1|TRBV25-1|NA|TRBJ1-2
TGTGCCAGCAGTGGGGACAGGGGCTACTATGGCTACACCTTC
CASSGDRGYYGYTF
>TRBD1|TRBV11-3|NA|TRBJ1-1
TGTGCCAGCAAAACAGGGGACACTGAAGCTTTCTTT
CASKTGDTEAFF
>TRBD2|TRBV12-3/TRBV12-4|few|TRBJ2-7
TGTGCCAGCAGTCCGCGGGCTAGCGGGGGGCGCCACTACGAGCAGTACTTC
CASSPRASGGRHYEQYF
>NA|TRBV29-1|few|TRBJ2-7
TGCAGCGTCGAGGGTAGGGGAGAGCAGTACTTC
CSVEGRGEQYF
>NA|TRBV10-3|NA|TRBJ1-1
TGTGGAACCGGACGGAGGAACACTGAAGCTTTCTTT
CGTGRRNTEAFF
>NA|TRBV7-2|few|TRBJ2-7
TGTGCCAGCAGCTTAGGGTTTTGGGTGGTCGAGCAGTACTTC
CASSLGFWVVEQYF
>NA|TRBV10-3|few|TRBJ1-2
TGTGCCAGTGCCGGGACCCACTATGGCTACACCTTC
CASAGTHYGYTF
>NA|TRBV5-1|NA|TRBJ2-7
TGCGCCAGCAGCTTGGTGGCGGGGCAAAGCTCCTACGAGCAGTACTTC
CASSLVAGQSSYEQYF
>NA|TRBV12-3/TRBV12-4|NA|TRBJ2-7
TGTGCCAGCAGCGGAAGATTAAGCGAGCAGTACTTC
CASSGRLSEQYF
>TRBD2|TRBV29-1|many|TRBJ2-1
TGCAGCGTTGGTGGGACTAGCGGCAGTGGCAATGAGCAGTTCTTC
CSVGGTSGSGNEQFF
>TRBD2|TRBV27|NA|TRBJ2-1
TGTGCCAGCAGTTTCCCGATTCTAGCGGGGGGAAACAATGAGCAGTTCTTC
CASSFPILAGGNNEQFF
>NA|TRBV5-1|once|TRBJ2-7
TGCGCCAGCAGCGGCGGGCAGGGGTTCCCCGACGAGCAGTACTTC
CASSGGQGFPDEQYF
>TRBD2|TRBV12-3/TRBV12-4|NA|TRBJ2-7
TGTGCCAGCAGTAAGGGACTAGCGGACGTCAACGAGCAGTACTTC
CASSKGLADVNEQYF
>TRBD1|TRBV20-1|NA|TRBJ1-1
TGCAGTGCTAGAGGGACAGGGCCGAACACTGAAGCTTTCTTT
CSARGTGPNTEAFF
>NA|TRBV19|NA|TRBJ1-5
TGTGCCAGTAGTATATTCGTTACTCGGACAGATAATCAGCCCCAGCATTTT
CASSIFVTRTDNQPQHF
>NA|TRBV7-3|NA|TRBJ2-3
TGTGCCAGCAGCGAGAGAAGTCTGGTAGGCACAGATACGCAGTATTTT
CASSERSLVGTDTQYF
>NA|TRBV7-2|NA|TRBJ2-3
TGTGCCAGCAGCCGCGAGCTAGCCGGAGGAGATACGCAGTATTTT
CASSRELAGGDTQYF
>NA|TRBV27|few|TRBJ2-7
TGTGCCAGCAGCTCCGATGGCCACGAGCAGTACTTC
CASSSDGHEQYF
>NA|TRBV5-1|NA|TRBJ2-7
TGCGCCAGCAGCTTGGCACAGGGTAACAACGAGCAGTACTTC
CASSLAQGNNEQYF
>TRBD2|TRBV20-1|few|TRBJ2-7
TGCAGTGCTAGAGATCCCACTAGCGGGAGAGACGAGCAGTACTTC
CSARDPTSGRDEQYF
>TRBD2|TRBV4-2|few|TRBJ2-7
TGTGCCAGCAGCCAAGACGGACTAGCCCGCTACGAGCAGTACTTC
CASSQDGLARYEQYF